The T cell receptor (beta chain) under discussion was sequenced for a study of T cell repertoires in cytomegalovirus infection. Study overall: Public TCR beta signatures indicated both CMV infection and matching HLA type.

Overall study results and limits: Carriers of CMV and the relevant HLA type were discriminated by public TCR beta frequency. The ex vivo response was dominated by HLA-C-restricted CMV-specific TCR beta clonotypes.

The sample holds many counts of this clonotype. Its cognate antigen is unknown. MiXCR, run by TCRdb on the reads, gives a single entry per CDR3 protein. The sample has some 350,000 distinct CDR3 sequences; around 18% are singletons. Germline V lookup: CDR1 SGHVS, CDR2 FNYEAQ. With 5 bases clipped from V and 0 bases from J, the junction kept 5 bases outside the gene matches. The CDR3 covers 15 residues. The gene calls are TRBV7-6 and TRBJ2-3; 7 bases are shared with TRBD1. The clonotype was recovered from a human donor in good health (CMV status not recorded). Some clones in this sample may be carry-over from other donors' samples. The source material was PBMCs. The CDR3 DNA sequence: TGTGCCAGCAGCCGGACAGGAATGAGCACAGATACGCAGTATTTT. It yields the protein CASSRTGMSTDTQYF.